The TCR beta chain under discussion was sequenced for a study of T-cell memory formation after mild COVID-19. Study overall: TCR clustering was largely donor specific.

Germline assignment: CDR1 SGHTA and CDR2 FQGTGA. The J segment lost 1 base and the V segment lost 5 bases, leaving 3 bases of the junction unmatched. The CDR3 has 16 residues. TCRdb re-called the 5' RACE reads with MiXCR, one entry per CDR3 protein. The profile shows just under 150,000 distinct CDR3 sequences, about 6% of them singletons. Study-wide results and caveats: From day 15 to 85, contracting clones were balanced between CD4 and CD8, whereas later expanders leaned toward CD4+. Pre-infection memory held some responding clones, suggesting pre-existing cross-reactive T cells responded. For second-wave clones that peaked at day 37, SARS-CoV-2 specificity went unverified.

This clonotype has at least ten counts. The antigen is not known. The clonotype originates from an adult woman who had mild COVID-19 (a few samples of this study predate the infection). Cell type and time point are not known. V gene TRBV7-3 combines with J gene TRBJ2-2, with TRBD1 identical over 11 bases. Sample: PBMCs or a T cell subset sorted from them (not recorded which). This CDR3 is CASSPGTGGNTGELFF. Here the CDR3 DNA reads TGTGCCAGCAGCCCCGGGACAGGGGGGAACACCGGGGAGCTGTTTTTT. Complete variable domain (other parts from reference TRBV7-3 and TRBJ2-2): GAGVSQTPSNKVTEKGKYVELRCDPISGHTALYWYRQSLGQGPEFLIYFQGTGAADDSGLPNDRFFAVRPEGSVSTLKIQRTERGDSAVYLCASSPGTGGNTGELFFGEGSRLTVL.